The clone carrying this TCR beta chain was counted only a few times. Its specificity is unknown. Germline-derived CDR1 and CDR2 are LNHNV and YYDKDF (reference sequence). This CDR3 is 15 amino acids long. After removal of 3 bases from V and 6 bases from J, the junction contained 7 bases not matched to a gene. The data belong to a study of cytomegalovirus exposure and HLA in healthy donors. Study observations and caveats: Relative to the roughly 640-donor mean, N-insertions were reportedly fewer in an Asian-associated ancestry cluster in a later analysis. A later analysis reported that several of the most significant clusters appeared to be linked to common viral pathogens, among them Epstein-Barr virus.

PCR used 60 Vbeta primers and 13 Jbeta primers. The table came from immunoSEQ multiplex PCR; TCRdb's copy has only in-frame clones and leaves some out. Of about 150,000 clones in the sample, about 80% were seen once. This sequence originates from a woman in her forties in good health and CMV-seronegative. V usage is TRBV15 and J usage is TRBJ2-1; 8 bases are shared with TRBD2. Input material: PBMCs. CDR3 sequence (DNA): TGTGCCACCAGCAGCTGGGGCGGGAGGTTCAATGAGCAGTTCTTC. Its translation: CATSSWGGRFNEQFF.